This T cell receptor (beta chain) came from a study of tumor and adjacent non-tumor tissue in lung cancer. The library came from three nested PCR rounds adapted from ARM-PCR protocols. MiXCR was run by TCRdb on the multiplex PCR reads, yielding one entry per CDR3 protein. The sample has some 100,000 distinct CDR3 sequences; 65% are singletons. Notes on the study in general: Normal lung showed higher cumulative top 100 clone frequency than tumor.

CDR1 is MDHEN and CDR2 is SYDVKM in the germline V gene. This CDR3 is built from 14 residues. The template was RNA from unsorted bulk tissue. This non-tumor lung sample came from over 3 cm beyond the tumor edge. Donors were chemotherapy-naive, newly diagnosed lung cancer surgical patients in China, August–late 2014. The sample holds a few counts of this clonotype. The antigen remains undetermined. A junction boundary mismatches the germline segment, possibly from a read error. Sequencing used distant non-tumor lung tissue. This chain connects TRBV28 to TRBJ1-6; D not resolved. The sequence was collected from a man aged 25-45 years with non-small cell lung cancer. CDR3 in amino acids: CASRGIPRNSPLHF. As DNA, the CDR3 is TGTGCCAGCAGGGGAATCCCCCGTAATTCACCCCTCCACTTC.